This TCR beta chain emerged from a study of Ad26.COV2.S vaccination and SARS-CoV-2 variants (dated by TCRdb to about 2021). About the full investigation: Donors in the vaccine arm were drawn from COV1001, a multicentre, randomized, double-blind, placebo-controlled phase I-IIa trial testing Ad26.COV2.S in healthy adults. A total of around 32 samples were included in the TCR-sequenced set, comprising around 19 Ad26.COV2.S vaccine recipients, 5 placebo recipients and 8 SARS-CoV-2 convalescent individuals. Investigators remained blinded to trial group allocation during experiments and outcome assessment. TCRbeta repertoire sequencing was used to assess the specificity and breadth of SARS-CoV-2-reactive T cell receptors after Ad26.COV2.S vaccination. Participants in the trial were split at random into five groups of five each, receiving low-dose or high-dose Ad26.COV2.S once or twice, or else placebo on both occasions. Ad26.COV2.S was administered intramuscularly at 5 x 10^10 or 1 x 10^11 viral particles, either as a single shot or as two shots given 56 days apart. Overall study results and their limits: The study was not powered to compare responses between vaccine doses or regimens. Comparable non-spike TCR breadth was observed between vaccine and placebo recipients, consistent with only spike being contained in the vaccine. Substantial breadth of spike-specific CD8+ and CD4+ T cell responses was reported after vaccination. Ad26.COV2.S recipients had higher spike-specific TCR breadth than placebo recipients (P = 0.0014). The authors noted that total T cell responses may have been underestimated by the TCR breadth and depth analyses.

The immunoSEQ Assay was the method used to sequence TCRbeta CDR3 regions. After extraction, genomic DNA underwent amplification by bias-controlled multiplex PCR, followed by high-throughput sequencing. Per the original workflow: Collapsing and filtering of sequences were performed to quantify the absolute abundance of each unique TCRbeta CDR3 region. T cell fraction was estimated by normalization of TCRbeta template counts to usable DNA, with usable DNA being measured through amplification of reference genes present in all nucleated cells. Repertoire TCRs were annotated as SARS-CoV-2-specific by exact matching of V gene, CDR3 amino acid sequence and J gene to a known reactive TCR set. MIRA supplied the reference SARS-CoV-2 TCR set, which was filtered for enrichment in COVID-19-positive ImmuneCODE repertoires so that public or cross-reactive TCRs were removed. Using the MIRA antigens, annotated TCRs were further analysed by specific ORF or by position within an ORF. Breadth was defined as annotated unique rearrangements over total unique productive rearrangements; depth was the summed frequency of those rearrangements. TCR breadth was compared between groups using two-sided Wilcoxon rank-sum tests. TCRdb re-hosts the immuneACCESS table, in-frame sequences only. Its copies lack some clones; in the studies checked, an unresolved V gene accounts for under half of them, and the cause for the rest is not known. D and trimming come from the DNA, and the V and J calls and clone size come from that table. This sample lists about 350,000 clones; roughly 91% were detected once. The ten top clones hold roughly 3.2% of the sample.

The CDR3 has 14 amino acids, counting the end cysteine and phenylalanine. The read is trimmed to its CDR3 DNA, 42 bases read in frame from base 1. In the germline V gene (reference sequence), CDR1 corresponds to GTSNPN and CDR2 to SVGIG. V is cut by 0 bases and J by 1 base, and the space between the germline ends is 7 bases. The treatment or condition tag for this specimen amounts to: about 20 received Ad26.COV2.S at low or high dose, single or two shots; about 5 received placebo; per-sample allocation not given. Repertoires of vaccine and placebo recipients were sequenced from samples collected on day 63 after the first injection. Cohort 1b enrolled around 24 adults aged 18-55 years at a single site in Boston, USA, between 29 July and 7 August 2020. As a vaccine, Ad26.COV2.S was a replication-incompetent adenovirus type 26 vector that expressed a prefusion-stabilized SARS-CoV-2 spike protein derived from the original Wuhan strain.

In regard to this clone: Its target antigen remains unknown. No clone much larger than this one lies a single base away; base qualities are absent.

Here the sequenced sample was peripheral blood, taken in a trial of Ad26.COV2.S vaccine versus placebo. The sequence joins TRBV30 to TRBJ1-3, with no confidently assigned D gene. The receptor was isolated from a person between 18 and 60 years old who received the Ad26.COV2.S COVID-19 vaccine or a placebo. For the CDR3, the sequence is CAWSVGESGNTIYF. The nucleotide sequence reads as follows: TGTGCCTGGAGTGTAGGCGAATCTGGAAACACCATATATTTT.